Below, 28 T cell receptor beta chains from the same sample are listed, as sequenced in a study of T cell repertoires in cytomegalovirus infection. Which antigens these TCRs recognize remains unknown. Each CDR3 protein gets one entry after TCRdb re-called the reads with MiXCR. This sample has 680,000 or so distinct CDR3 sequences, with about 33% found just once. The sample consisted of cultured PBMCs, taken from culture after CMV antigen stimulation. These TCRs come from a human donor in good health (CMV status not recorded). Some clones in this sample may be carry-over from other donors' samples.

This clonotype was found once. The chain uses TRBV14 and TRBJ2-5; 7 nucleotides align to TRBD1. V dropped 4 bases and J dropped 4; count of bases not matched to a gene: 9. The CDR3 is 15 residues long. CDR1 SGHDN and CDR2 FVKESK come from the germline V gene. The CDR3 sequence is CASSRDRLRRETQYF. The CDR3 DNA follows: TGTGCCAGCAGCCGGGACAGACTAAGGAGAGAGACCCAGTACTTC.

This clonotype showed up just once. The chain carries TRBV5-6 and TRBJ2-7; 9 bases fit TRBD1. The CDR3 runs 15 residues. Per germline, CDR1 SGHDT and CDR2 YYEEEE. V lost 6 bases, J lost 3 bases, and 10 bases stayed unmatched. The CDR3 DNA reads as TGTGCCAGCACAATTACAGGGGGCCCATACTACGAGCAGTACTTC. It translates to CASTITGGPYYEQYF.

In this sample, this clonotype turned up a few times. CDR3 coding DNA: TGTGCCAGCAGCTTTGGGGCTTCAAGCCTCGGGGCTTACGAGCAGTACTTC. The encoded protein is CASSFGASSLGAYEQYF. The J gene is TRBJ2-7, the V gene TRBV11-2; possibly TRBD1 or TRBD2 for D (5 bases each). CDR3 length: 17 residues. Germline V gives CDR1 SGHAT, CDR2 FQNNGV. The V end was cut by 3 bases, the J end by 4 bases, with 22 bases between.

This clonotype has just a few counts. CDR3 DNA sequence: TGTGCCAGCAGTGAGTGGACAGGGCGGTATGGGACCCAGTACTTC. It codes for CASSEWTGRYGTQYF. V and J are TRBV6-1 and TRBJ2-5; TRBD1 agrees at 8 bases. The CDR3 length is 15 residues. Germline V gene lookup returns CDR1 MNHNS and CDR2 SASEGT. The V segment lost 3 bases and the J segment 7 bases; nucleotides outside the gene matches: 10.

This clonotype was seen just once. CDR3 sequence: CASSRDRGSGEQFF. Here the CDR3 DNA reads TGTGCCAGCTCTAGGGACAGGGGTAGTGGTGAGCAGTTCTTC. V gene TRBV2 combines with J gene TRBJ2-1; 10 nucleotides match TRBD1. The germline gives CDR1 SNHLY, CDR2 FYNNEI. J lost 9 bases, V lost 8 bases, and 10 bases had no gene match. The CDR3 loop spans 14 amino acids.

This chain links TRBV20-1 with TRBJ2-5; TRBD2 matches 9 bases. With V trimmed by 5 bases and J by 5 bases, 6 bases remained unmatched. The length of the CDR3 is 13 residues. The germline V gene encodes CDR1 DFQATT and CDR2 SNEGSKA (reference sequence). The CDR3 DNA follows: TGCAGTGCTCCCGGACTAGCGAAGGAGACCCAGTACTTC. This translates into CSAPGLAKETQYF.

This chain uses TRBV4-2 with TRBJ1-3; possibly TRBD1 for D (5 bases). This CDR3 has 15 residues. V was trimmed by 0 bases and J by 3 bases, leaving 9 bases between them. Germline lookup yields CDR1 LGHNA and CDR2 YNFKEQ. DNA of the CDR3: TGTGCCAGCAGCCAAGAGGGGGGTTTTGGAAACACCATATATTTT. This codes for CASSQEGGFGNTIYF.

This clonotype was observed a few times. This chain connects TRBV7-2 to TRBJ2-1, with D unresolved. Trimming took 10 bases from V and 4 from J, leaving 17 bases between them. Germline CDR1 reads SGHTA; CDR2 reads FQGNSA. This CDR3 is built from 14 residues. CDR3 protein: CANKRDDTYNEQFF. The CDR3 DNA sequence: TGTGCCAACAAAAGAGACGACACGTACAATGAGCAGTTCTTC.

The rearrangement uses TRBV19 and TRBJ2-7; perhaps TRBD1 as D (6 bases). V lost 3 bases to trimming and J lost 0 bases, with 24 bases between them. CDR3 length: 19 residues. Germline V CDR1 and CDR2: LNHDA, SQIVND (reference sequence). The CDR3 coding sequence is TGTGCCAGTAGTATCGGGGTGGGCAGGGGAAGGAAAAGCTCCTACGAGCAGTACTTC. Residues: CASSIGVGRGRKSSYEQYF.

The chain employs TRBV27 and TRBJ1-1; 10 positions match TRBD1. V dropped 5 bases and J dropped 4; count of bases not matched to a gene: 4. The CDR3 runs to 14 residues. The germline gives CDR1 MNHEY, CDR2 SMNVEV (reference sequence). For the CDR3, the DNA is TGTGCCAGCAGTGCCGGGACAGGGGTCACTGAAGCTTTCTTT. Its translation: CASSAGTGVTEAFF.

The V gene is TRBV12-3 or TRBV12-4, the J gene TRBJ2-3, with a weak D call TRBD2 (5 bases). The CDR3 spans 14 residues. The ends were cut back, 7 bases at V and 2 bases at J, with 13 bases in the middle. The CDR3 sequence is CASNRGSLTDTQYF. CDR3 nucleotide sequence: TGTGCCAGCAACCGGGGATCCCTCACAGATACGCAGTATTTT.

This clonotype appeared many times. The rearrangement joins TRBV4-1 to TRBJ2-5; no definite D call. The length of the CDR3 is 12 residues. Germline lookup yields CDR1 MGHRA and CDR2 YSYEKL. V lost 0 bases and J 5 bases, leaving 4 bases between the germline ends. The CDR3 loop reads CASSQDFETQYF. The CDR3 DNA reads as TGCGCCAGCAGCCAAGATTTTGAGACCCAGTACTTC.

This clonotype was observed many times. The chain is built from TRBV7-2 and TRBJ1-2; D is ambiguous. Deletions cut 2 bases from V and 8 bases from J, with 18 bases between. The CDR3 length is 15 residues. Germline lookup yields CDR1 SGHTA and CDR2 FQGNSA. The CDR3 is CASSLRWNFLGGYTF. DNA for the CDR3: TGTGCCAGCAGCTTAAGATGGAACTTTTTGGGAGGCTACACCTTC.

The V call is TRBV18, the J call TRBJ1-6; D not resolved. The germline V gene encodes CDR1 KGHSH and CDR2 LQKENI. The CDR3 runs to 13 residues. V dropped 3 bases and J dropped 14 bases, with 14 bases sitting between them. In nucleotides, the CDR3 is TGTGCCAGCTCACCCCGGGCTCATCTAACCCTCCACTTT. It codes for CASSPRAHLTLHF.

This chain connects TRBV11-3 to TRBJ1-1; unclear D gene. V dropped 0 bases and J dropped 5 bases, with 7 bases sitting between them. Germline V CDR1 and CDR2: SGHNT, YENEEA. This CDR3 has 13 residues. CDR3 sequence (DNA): TGTGCCAGCAGCTTAGAATTGGGGACTGAAGCTTTCTTT. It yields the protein CASSLELGTEAFF. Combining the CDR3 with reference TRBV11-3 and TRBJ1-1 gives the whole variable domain EAGVVQSPRYKIIEKKQPVAFWCNPISGHNTLYWYLQNLGQGPELLIRYENEEAVDDSQLPKDRFSAERLKGVDSTLKIQPAELGDSAVYLCASSLELGTEAFFGQGTRLTVV.

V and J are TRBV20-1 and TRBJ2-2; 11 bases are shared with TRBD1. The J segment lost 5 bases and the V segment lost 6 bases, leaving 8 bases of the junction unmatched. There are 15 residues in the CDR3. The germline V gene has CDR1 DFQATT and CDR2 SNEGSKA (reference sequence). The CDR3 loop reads CSAKPWDRGTGELFF. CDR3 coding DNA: TGCAGTGCGAAGCCGTGGGACAGGGGGACCGGGGAGCTGTTTTTT.

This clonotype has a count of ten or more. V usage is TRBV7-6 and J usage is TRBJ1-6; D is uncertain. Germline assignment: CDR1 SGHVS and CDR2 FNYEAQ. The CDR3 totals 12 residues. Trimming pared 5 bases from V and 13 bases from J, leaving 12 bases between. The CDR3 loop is CASSPPGAPLHF. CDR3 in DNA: TGTGCCAGCAGCCCACCGGGAGCGCCCCTCCACTTT.

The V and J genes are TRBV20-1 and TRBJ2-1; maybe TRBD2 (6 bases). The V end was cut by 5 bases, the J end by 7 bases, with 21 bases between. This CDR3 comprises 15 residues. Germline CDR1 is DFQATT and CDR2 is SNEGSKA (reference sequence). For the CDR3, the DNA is TGCAGTGCTGGGGACCCGCTTGGGAGGAGAAATGAGCAGTTCTTC. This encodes CSAGDPLGRRNEQFF.

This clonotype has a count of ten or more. The CDR3 DNA reads TGTGCCAGCAGTTTCTCCATTAGCACTGAAGCTTTCTTT. Its protein product is CASSFSISTEAFF. The chain couples TRBV12-3 or TRBV12-4 to TRBJ1-1; D uncertain. The CDR3 extends over 13 amino acids. Trimming shortened V by 3 bases and J by 4 bases, and 9 bases separated the two germline ends.

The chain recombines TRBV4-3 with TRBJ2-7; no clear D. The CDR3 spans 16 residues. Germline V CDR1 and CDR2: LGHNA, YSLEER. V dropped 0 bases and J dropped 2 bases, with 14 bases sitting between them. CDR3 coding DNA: TGCGCCAGCAGCCAAGAAGTAGGCAGGCAAACCTACGAGCAGTACTTC. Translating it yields CASSQEVGRQTYEQYF.

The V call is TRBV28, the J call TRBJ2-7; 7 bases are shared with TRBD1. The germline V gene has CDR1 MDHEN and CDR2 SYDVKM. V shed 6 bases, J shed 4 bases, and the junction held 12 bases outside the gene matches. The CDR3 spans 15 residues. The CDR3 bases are TGTGCCAGCAGGCCAGGACAGGCAACGCCGTACGAGCAGTACTTC. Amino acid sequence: CASRPGQATPYEQYF.

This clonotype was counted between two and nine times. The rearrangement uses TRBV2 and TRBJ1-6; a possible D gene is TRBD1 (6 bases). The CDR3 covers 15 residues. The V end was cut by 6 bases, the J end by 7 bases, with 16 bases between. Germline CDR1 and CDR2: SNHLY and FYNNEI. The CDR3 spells CASRGGADRNSPLHF. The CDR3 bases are TGTGCCAGCAGGGGGGGGGCCGACCGCAATTCACCCCTCCACTTT. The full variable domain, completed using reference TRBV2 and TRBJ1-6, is EPEVTQTPSHQVTQMGQEVILRCVPISNHLYFYWYRQILGQKVEFLVSFYNNEISEKSEIFDDQFSVERPDGSNFTLKIRSTKLEDSAMYFCASRGGADRNSPLHFGNGTRLTVT.

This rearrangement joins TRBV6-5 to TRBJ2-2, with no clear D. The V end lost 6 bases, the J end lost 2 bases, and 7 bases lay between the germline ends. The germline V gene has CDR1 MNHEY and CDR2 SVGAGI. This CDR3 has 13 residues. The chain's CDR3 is CASSRSNTGELFF. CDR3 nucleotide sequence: TGTGCCAGCAGCCGTTCTAACACCGGGGAGCTGTTTTTT.

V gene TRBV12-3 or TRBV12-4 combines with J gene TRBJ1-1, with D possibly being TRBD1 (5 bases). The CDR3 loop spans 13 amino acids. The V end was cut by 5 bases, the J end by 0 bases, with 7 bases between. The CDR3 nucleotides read TGTGCCAGCAGTGTACAGGTGAACACTGAAGCTTTCTTT. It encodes CASSVQVNTEAFF.

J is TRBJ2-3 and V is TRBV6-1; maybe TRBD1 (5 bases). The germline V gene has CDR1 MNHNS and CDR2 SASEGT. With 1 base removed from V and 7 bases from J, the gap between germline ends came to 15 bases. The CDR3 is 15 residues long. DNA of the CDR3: TGTGCCAGCAGTGAAGTTAGGGCAGGGCTAAATACGCAGTATTTT. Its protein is CASSEVRAGLNTQYF.

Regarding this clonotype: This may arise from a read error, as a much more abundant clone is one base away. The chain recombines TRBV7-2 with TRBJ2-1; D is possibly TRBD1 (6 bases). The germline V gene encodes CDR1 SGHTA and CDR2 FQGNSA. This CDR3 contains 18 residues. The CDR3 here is CASGLGRDTGSSYNEQFF. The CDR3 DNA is TGTGCCAGCGGCTTAGGCCGGGACACAGGTAGCTCCTACAATGAGCAGTTCTTC.

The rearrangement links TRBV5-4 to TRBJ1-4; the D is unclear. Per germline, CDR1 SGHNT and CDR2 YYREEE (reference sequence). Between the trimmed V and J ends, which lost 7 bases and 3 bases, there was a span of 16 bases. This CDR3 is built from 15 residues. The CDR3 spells CASAKTENSNEKLFF. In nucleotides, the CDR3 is TGTGCCAGCGCGAAGACCGAGAATTCTAATGAAAAACTGTTTTTT.

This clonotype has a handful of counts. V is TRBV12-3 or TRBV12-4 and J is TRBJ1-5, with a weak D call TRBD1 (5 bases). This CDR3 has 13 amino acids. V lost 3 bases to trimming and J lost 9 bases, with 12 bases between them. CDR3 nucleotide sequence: TGTGCCAGCAGTTTTCTTGAAGGGGTGCCCCAGCATTTT. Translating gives CASSFLEGVPQHF.